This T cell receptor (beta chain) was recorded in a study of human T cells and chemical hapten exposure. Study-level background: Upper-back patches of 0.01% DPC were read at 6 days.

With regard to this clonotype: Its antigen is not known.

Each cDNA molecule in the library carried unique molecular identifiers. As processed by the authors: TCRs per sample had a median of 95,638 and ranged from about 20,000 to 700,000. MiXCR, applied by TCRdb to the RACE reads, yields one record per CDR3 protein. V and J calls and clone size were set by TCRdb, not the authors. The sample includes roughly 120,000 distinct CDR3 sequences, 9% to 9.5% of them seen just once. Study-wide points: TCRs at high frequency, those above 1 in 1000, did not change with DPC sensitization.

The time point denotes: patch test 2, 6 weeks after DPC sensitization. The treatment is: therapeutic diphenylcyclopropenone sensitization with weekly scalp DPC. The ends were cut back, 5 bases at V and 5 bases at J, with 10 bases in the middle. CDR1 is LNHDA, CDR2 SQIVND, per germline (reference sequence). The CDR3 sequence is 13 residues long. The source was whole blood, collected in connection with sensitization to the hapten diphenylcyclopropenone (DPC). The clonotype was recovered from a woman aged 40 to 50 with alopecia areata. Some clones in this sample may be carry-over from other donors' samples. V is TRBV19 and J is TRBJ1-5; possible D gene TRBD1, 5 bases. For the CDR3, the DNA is TGTGCCAGTAGTGGGGGGTCTTATCAGCCCCAGCATTTT. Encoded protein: CASSGGSYQPQHF.